Listed here are 5 T cell receptor beta chains from one sample, sequenced in a study of response to subunit inactivated influenza vaccine. TCRdb recomputed calls from the RT-PCR reads with MiXCR, one row per CDR3 protein. The repertoire holds around 190,000 distinct CDR3 sequences, about 9% seen once, with approximately 11% in the top ten. The material sequenced was non-naive T cells sorted from PBMCs, taken on the day of vaccination. All receptors come from a man in his fifties who received an inactivated influenza vaccine.

Many counts were recorded for this clonotype. The chain links TRBV20-1 to TRBJ2-7; D unclear. Trimming cost V 3 bases and J 2 bases, with 17 bases left between them. Germline CDR1 DFQATT, CDR2 SNEGSKA (reference sequence). This CDR3 has 15 residues. For the CDR3, the DNA is TGCAGTGCTAGTGGCCCCAGTGGCAGAACCTACGAGCAGTACTTC. Amino acids: CSASGPSGRTYEQYF.

The chain employs TRBV6-1 and TRBJ1-2; weak D call: TRBD1 (6 bases). Germline loops: CDR1 MNHNS, CDR2 SASEGT. There are 13 residues in the CDR3. The V end was cut by 7 bases, the J end by 4 bases, with 13 bases between. The CDR3 protein is CASNRGRIYGYTF. DNA of the CDR3: TGTGCCAGCAACCGGGGGCGCATCTATGGCTACACCTTC.

This clonotype appeared a few times. This rearrangement joins TRBV7-9 to TRBJ2-7; 7 bases are shared with TRBD1. Germline loops: CDR1 SEHNR, CDR2 FQNEAQ (reference sequence). Trimming took 2 bases from V and 3 from J; bases not matched to a gene: 4. The CDR3 is 14 residues long. The CDR3 coding sequence is TGTGCCAGCAGCTTAATGCAGGGGGTCTACGAGCAGTACTTC. It is translated as CASSLMQGVYEQYF.

This clonotype was seen a handful of times. The chain links TRBV9 to TRBJ2-1, with 14 bases that match TRBD2. V gave up 2 bases and J gave up 9 bases; unmatched junction bases: 10. The CDR3 spans 17 residues. Per germline, CDR1 SGDLS and CDR2 YYNGEE. The CDR3 DNA is TGTGCCAGCAGCGTGGGACTAGCGGGAGAAATAACGAGTGAGCAGTTCTTC. It specifies CASSVGLAGEITSEQFF.

The gene calls are TRBV5-4 and TRBJ2-7, with 7 bases identical to TRBD1. The CDR3 is made up of 15 amino acids. The J segment lost 5 bases and the V segment lost 5 bases, leaving 13 bases of the junction unmatched. CDR1 and CDR2 (germline): SGHNT, YYREEE (reference sequence). DNA of the CDR3: TGTGCCAGCAGATCCGGACAGGACCTCGGACACGAGCAGTACTTC. Protein: CASRSGQDLGHEQYF.